This T cell receptor (beta chain) came from a study of blood T cell repertoires in COVID-19. Study as a whole: Sites in the United States, Italy and Spain provided acute and convalescent COVID-19 samples.

CDR3 length: 12 residues. Germline lookup yields CDR1 KGHSH and CDR2 LQKENI. V shed 3 bases and J shed 11 bases, with 11 bases lying between them. Sequenced by immunoSEQ multiplex PCR; TCRdb stores in-frame clones only, minus some. The data hold over 100,000 clones, with under 90% observed a single time. This clonotype was sampled from a woman in her fifties or sixties with acute or convalescent COVID-19. The source material was peripheral blood. The chain combines TRBV18 with TRBJ1-5, with D perhaps TRBD1 (6 bases). CDR3 region: CASSPSGETQHF. DNA for the CDR3: TGTGCCAGCTCACCTTCAGGGGAAACCCAGCATTTT.